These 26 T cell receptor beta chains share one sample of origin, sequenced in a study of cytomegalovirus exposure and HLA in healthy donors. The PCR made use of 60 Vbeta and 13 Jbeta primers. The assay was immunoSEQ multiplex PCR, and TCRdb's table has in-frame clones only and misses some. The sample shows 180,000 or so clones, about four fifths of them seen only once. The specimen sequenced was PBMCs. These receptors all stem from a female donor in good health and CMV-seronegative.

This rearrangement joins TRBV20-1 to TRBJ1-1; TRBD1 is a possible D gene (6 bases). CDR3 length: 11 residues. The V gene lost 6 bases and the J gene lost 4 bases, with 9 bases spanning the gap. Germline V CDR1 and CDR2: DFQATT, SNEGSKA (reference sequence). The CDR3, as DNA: TGCAGTGCAGGGGGTTTCACTGAAGCTTTCTTT. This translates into CSAGGFTEAFF.

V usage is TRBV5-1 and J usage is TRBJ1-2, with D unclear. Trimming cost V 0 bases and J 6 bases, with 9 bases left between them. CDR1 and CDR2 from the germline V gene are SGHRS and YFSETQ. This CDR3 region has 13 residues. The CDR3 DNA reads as TGCGCCAGCAGCTTGGGAGGAGTTGATGGCTACACCTTC. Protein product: CASSLGGVDGYTF.

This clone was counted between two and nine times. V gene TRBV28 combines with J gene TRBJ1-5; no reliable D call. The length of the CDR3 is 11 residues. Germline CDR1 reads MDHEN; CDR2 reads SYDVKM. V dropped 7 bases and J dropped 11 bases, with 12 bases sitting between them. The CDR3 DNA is TGTGCCAGCACCCTAGGTTGGGCCCAGCATTTT. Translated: CASTLGWAQHF.

The DNA for the CDR3 is TGTGCCTCCAGCTTGGATTCAGGGTCGGATACGCAGTATTTT. Translation gives CASSLDSGSDTQYF. This sequence joins TRBV5-4 and TRBJ2-3, with TRBD1 as a possible D gene (5 bases). Germline loops: CDR1 SGHNT, CDR2 YYREEE (reference sequence). The CDR3 is 14 amino acids. The V and J ends lost 10 bases and 6 bases respectively, with 21 bases between them.

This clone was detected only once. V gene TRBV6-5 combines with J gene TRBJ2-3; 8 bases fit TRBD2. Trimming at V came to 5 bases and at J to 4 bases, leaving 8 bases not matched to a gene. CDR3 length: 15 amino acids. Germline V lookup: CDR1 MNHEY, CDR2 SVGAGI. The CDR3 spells CASSAQRGTPDTQYF. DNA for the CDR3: TGTGCCAGCAGTGCTCAGCGGGGGACCCCAGATACGCAGTATTTT.

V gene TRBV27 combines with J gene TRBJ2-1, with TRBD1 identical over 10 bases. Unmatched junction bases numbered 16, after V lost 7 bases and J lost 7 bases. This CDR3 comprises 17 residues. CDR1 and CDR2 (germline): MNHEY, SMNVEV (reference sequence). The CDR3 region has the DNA TGTGCCAGCAACCACCTCGGGACAGGGGATTTAGCGAATGAGCAGTTCTTC. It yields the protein CASNHLGTGDLANEQFF.

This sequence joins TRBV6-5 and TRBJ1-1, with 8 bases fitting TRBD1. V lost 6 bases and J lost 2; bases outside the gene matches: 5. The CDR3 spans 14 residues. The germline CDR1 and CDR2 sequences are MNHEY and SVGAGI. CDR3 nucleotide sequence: TGTGCCAGCAGAATGGACAGGGTCAACACTGAAGCTTTCTTT. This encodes CASRMDRVNTEAFF.

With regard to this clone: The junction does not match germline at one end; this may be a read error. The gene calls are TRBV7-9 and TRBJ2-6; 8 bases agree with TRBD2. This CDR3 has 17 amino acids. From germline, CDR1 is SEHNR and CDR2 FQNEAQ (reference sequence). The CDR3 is CSSSLATGGSGANVLTF. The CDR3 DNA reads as TGTTCCAGCAGCTTAGCGACGGGGGGGAGTGGGGCCAACGTCCTGACTTTC.

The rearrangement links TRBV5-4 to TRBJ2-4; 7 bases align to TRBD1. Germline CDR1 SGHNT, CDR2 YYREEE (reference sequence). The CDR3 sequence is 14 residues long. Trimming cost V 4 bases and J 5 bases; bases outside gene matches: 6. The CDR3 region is CASSPAGTENIQYF. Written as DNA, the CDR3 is TGTGCCAGCAGCCCCGCCGGGACAGAAAACATTCAGTACTTC.

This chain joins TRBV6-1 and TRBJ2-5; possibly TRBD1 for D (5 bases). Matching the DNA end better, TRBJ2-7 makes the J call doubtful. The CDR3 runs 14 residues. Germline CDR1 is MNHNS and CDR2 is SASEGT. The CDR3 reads CASSDADRTYEQYF. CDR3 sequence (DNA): TGTGCCAGCAGTGACGCAGACAGAACCTACGAGCAGTACTTC.

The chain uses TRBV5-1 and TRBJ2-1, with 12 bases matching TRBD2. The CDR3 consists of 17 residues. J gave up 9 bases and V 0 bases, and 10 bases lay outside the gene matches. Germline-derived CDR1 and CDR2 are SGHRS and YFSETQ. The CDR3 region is CASSLASSGGAVLEQFF. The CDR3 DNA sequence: TGCGCCAGCAGCTTGGCGTCTAGCGGGGGGGCCGTACTTGAGCAGTTCTTC. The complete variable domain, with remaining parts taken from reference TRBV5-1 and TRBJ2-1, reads KAGVTQTPRYLIKTRGQQVTLSCSPISGHRSVSWYQQTPGQGLQFLFEYFSETQRNKGNFPGRFSGRQFSNSRSEMNVSTLELGDSALYLCASSLASSGGAVLEQFFGPGTRLTVL.

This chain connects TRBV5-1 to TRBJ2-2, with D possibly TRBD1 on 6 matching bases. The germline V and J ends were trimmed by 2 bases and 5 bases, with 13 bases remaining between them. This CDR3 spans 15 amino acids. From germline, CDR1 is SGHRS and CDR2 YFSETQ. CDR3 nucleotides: TGCGCCAGCAGCTTTATATCAGGGGAGACCGGGGAGCTGTTTTTT. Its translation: CASSFISGETGELFF.

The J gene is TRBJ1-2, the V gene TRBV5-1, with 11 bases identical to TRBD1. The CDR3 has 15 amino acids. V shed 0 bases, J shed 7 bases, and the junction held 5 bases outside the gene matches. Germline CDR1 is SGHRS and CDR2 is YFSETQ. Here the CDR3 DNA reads TGCGCCAGCAGCTTGGTTGGACAGGGGGCGGGTGGCTACACCTTC. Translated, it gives CASSLVGQGAGGYTF.

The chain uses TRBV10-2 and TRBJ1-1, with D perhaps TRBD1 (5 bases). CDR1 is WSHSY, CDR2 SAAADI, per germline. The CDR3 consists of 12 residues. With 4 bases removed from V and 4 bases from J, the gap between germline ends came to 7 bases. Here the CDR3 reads CASSGGGTEAFF. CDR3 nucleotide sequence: TGCGCCAGCAGTGGCGGGGGCACTGAAGCTTTCTTT.

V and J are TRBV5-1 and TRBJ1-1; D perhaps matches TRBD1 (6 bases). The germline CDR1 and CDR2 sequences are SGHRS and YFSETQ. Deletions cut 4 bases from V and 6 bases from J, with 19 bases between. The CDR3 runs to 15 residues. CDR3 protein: CASSPEAGGGAEAFF. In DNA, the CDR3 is TGCGCCAGCAGCCCAGAGGCGGGGGGGGGCGCTGAAGCTTTCTTT.

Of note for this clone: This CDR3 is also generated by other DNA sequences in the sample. This chain's CDR3 is CASRRGSYEQYF. The CDR3 DNA reads as TGTGCCAGTCGGAGAGGCTCCTACGAGCAGTACTTC. The V call is TRBV2, the J call TRBJ2-7; D remains unclear. Trimming stripped 9 bases from V and 0 bases from J, with 9 bases between. CDR1 is SNHLY, CDR2 FYNNEI, per germline. The CDR3 extends over 12 amino acids.

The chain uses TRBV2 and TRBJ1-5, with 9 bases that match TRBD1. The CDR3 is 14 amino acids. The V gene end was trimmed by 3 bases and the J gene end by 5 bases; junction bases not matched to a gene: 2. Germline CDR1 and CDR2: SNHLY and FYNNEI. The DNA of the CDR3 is TGTGCCAGCAGTGAGGGACAGGGTTATCAGCCCCAGCATTTT. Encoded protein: CASSEGQGYQPQHF.

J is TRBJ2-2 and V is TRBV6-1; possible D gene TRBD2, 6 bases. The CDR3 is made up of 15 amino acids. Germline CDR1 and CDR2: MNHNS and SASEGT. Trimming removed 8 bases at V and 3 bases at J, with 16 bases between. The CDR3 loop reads CASDGRGLDTGELFF. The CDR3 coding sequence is TGTGCCAGCGACGGGAGAGGCCTGGACACCGGGGAGCTGTTTTTT.

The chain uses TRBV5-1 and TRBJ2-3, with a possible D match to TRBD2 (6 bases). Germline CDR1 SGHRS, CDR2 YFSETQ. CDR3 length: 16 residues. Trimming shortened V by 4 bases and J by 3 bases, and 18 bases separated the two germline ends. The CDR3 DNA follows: TGCGCCAGCAGCCCCCTAGCCCGGGGAGGAACAGATACGCAGTATTTT. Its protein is CASSPLARGGTDTQYF. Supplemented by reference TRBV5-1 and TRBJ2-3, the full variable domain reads KAGVTQTPRYLIKTRGQQVTLSCSPISGHRSVSWYQQTPGQGLQFLFEYFSETQRNKGNFPGRFSGRQFSNSRSEMNVSTLELGDSALYLCASSPLARGGTDTQYFGPGTRLTVL.

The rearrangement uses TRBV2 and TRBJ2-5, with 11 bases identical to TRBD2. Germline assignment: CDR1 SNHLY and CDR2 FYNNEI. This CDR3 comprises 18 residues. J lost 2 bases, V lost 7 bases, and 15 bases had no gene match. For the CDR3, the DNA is TGTGCCAGCATACCTCTAGCGGGAGGCGAACCAACTCAAGAGACCCAGTACTTC. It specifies CASIPLAGGEPTQETQYF.

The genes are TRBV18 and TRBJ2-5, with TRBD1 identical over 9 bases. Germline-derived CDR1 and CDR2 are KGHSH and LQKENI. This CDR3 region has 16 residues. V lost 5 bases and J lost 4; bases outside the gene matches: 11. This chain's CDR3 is CASSSPTGGLGETQYF. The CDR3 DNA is TGTGCCAGCTCATCGCCTACAGGGGGCCTAGGAGAGACCCAGTACTTC.

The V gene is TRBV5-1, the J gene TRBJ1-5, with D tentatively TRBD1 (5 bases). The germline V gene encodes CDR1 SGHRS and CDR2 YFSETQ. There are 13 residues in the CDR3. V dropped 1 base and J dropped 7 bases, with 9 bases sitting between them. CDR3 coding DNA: TGCGCCAGCAGCTTGCGGGGGGACCAGCCCCAGCATTTT. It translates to CASSLRGDQPQHF.

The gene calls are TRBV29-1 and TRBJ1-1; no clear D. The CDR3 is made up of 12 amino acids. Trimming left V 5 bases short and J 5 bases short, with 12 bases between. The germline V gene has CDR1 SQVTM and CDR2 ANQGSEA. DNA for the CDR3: TGCAGCGTTATCTCCGGAGGGACTGAAGCTTTCTTT. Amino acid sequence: CSVISGGTEAFF.

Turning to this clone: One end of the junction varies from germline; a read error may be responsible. In nucleotides, the CDR3 is TGTGCCAGCAGTTTAAGTGGCGATAACGAGGGCTTT. Its protein is CASSLSGDNEGF. The J gene is TRBJ1-1, the V gene TRBV28; D is undetermined. CDR3 length: 12 amino acids. Germline V gene lookup returns CDR1 MDHEN and CDR2 SYDVKM.

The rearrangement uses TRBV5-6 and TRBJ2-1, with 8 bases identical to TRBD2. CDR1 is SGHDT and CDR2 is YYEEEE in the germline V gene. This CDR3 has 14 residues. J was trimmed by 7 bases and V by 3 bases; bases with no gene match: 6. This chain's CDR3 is CASSSGLAWNEQFF. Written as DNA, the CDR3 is TGTGCCAGCAGCTCTGGACTAGCTTGGAATGAGCAGTTCTTC.

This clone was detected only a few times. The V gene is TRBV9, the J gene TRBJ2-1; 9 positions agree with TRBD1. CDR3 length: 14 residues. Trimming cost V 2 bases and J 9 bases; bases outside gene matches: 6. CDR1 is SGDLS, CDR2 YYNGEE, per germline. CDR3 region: CASSVGQGQGEQFF. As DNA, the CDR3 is TGTGCCAGCAGCGTCGGACAGGGGCAGGGTGAGCAGTTCTTC.